These T cell receptor beta chains were read from a single sample in a study of blood T cell repertoires in COVID-19. TCRdb's copy holds only in-frame clones and misses some; the assay was immunoSEQ multiplex PCR. The table has about 250,000 clones, 87% seen once. The specimen sequenced was peripheral blood. The receptor source for this set is a man between 18 and 29 years old with active or convalescent COVID-19. Both conserved end residues are part of each CDR3. D genes are given only for firm matches. Clone size is stated in some rows and not others, as once, few, many or a class when expanded.

J gene: TRBJ2-7
clone size: -
V gene: TRBV7-2
D gene: -
CDR3 DNA: TGTGCCAGCAGCTTAAAAACTGGGGGCAACGAGCAGTACTTC
CDR3 protein: CASSLKTGGNEQYF

J gene: TRBJ1-6
clone size: -
V gene: TRBV6-5
D gene: TRBD1
CDR3 DNA: TGTGCCAGCAGTTACGGGACAGGGGTTAATTCACCCCTCCACTTT
CDR3 protein: CASSYGTGVNSPLHF

J gene: TRBJ2-3
clone size: once
V gene: TRBV13
D gene: TRBD2
CDR3 DNA: TGTGCCAGCAGCTCCCGGACTAGCGGGGGCGGGAGCACAGATACGCAGTATTTT
CDR3 protein: CASSSRTSGGGSTDTQYF

J gene: TRBJ2-3
clone size: -
V gene: TRBV4-3
D gene: TRBD1
CDR3 DNA: TGCGCCAGCAGCCAAGGCATGGACAGGGTCACAGATACGCAGTATTTT
CDR3 protein: CASSQGMDRVTDTQYF

J gene: TRBJ1-1
clone size: -
V gene: TRBV15
D gene: TRBD1
CDR3 DNA: TGTGCCACCAGCAGAGATCCGCTGGCAGGGGGAGTGAACACTGAAGCTTTCTTT
CDR3 protein: CATSRDPLAGGVNTEAFF

J gene: TRBJ1-1
clone size: -
V gene: TRBV7-7
D gene: -
CDR3 DNA: TGTGCCAGCAGCTTAGTCCGGGGTTCTGGTGGGAACACTGAAGCTTTCTTT
CDR3 protein: CASSLVRGSGGNTEAFF

J gene: TRBJ2-1
clone size: -
V gene: TRBV6-6
D gene: -
CDR3 DNA: TGTGCCAGCAGTTCCCGGGAGCAGTTCTTC
CDR3 protein: CASSSREQFF

J gene: TRBJ1-1
clone size: -
V gene: TRBV29-1
D gene: -
CDR3 DNA: TGCAGCGGACAGAACACTGAAGCTTTCTTT
CDR3 protein: CSGQNTEAFF

J gene: TRBJ2-2
clone size: -
V gene: TRBV9
D gene: -
CDR3 DNA: TGTGCCAGCAGCGGGGACACCCGGGAGCTGTTTTTT
CDR3 protein: CASSGDTRELFF

J gene: TRBJ1-2
clone size: -
V gene: TRBV13
D gene: -
CDR3 DNA: TGTGCCAGCAGCAGCCCGGGACTAAACTTCCACTATGGCTACACCTTC
CDR3 protein: CASSSPGLNFHYGYTF

J gene: TRBJ1-2
clone size: -
V gene: TRBV18
D gene: TRBD1
CDR3 DNA: TGTGCCAGCTCACGGGACAGGCACTATGGCTACACCTTC
CDR3 protein: CASSRDRHYGYTF

J gene: TRBJ2-1
clone size: -
V gene: TRBV5-1
D gene: TRBD1
CDR3 DNA: TGCGCCAGCAGCTTCGTCGACAGGGGGAATGAGCAGTTCTTC
CDR3 protein: CASSFVDRGNEQFF

J gene: TRBJ1-4
clone size: -
V gene: TRBV5-1
D gene: TRBD1
CDR3 DNA: TGCGCCAGCAGCTTGCCCCAGGGACAGGTTAACGAAAAACTGTTTTTT
CDR3 protein: CASSLPQGQVNEKLFF

J gene: TRBJ1-1
clone size: -
V gene: TRBV12-3/TRBV12-4
D gene: -
CDR3 DNA: TGTGCCAGCAGCGTTTCCCACACTGAAGCTTTCTTT
CDR3 protein: CASSVSHTEAFF

J gene: TRBJ2-7
clone size: -
V gene: TRBV11-2
D gene: -
CDR3 DNA: TGTGCCAGCAGCTTAGATACCGCCAGCTCCTACGAGCAGTACTTC
CDR3 protein: CASSLDTASSYEQYF

J gene: TRBJ2-7
clone size: -
V gene: TRBV7-2
D gene: -
CDR3 DNA: TGTGCCAGCAGCTTCCCACCTACCTACGAGCAGTACTTC
CDR3 protein: CASSFPPTYEQYF

J gene: TRBJ2-1
clone size: -
V gene: TRBV27
D gene: TRBD2
CDR3 DNA: TGTGCCAGCAGTTTGACTAGCGGGGGGGCTATGTACAATGAGCAGTTCTTC
CDR3 protein: CASSLTSGGAMYNEQFF

J gene: TRBJ2-7
clone size: -
V gene: TRBV5-6
D gene: -
CDR3 DNA: TGTGCCAGCAGCAGGGACTCATTCTACGAGCAGTACTTC
CDR3 protein: CASSRDSFYEQYF

J gene: TRBJ1-1
clone size: few
V gene: TRBV29-1
D gene: -
CDR3 DNA: TGCAGCGTTGGAGCTTTTGAGGCTGAAGCTTTCTTT
CDR3 protein: CSVGAFEAEAFF

J gene: TRBJ1-2
clone size: -
V gene: TRBV7-2
D gene: TRBD1
CDR3 DNA: TGTGCCAGCAGCCGGGGACAGGTGGGGAACTATGGCTACACCTTC
CDR3 protein: CASSRGQVGNYGYTF

J gene: TRBJ2-2
clone size: -
V gene: TRBV5-1
D gene: TRBD2
CDR3 DNA: TGCGCCAGCAGCTTGGGTGGGACTAGCACCGGGGAGCTGTTTTTT
CDR3 protein: CASSLGGTSTGELFF

J gene: TRBJ2-7
clone size: -
V gene: TRBV6-5
D gene: TRBD1
CDR3 DNA: TGTGCCAGCAGTCATGGGACAGGCCGCTCCTACGAGCAGTACTTC
CDR3 protein: CASSHGTGRSYEQYF

J gene: TRBJ2-3
clone size: -
V gene: TRBV27
D gene: -
CDR3 DNA: TGTGCCAGCAGGGAGATAGCGGCAGATACGCAGTATTTT
CDR3 protein: CASREIAADTQYF

J gene: TRBJ2-3
clone size: -
V gene: TRBV28
D gene: TRBD2
CDR3 DNA: TGTGCCAGCAGTCCCCTGTCGGCCGGGAGGGACTCAGATACGCAGTATTTT
CDR3 protein: CASSPLSAGRDSDTQYF

J gene: TRBJ1-4
clone size: -
V gene: TRBV28
D gene: -
CDR3 DNA: TGTGCCAGCAGTTTCCAGGCTCCAACTAATGAAAAACTGTTTTTT
CDR3 protein: CASSFQAPTNEKLFF

J gene: TRBJ2-3
clone size: -
V gene: TRBV3-1/TRBV3-2
D gene: -
CDR3 DNA: TGTGCCAGCAGCCAAGAAGGGGTAGGGGCAGATACGCAGTATTTT
CDR3 protein: CASSQEGVGADTQYF

J gene: TRBJ2-6
clone size: -
V gene: TRBV29-1
D gene: TRBD2
CDR3 DNA: TGCAGCGTTGAAGACCGGGGGGTACCCGTCCTGACTTTC
CDR3 protein: CSVEDRGVPVLTF

J gene: TRBJ1-2
clone size: -
V gene: TRBV27
D gene: -
CDR3 DNA: TGTGCCAGCGGGCAGGCCCAACTCAAAAACTATGGCTACACCTTC
CDR3 protein: CASGQAQLKNYGYTF

J gene: TRBJ2-3
clone size: -
V gene: TRBV7-2
D gene: TRBD2
CDR3 DNA: TGTGCCAGCAGCCGCCTGGGGGGACTAGCAGATACGCAGTATTTT
CDR3 protein: CASSRLGGLADTQYF

J gene: TRBJ2-2
clone size: -
V gene: TRBV12-5
D gene: -
CDR3 DNA: TGTGCTAGTGGTTTCTTCGTAGGGGCGCTAGGGAACACCGGGGAGCTGTTTTTT
CDR3 protein: CASGFFVGALGNTGELFF

J gene: TRBJ1-2
clone size: -
V gene: TRBV28
D gene: -
CDR3 DNA: TGTGCCAGCAGCCTTAATACTCATGGCTACACCTTC
CDR3 protein: CASSLNTHGYTF

J gene: TRBJ2-7
clone size: -
V gene: TRBV12-5
D gene: -
CDR3 DNA: TGTGCTAGTGGTGGGGGGACCACGGGCCCCGTTTTCTACGAGCAGTACTTC
CDR3 protein: CASGGGTTGPVFYEQYF

J gene: TRBJ1-2
clone size: -
V gene: TRBV5-1
D gene: -
CDR3 DNA: TGCGCCAGCAGCCCACGAGGGGACTTCCTTGGGGGCTACACCTTC
CDR3 protein: CASSPRGDFLGGYTF

J gene: TRBJ2-2
clone size: -
V gene: TRBV11-2
D gene: TRBD2
CDR3 DNA: TGTGCCGGAACGAGGCGGGGGGAGAACACCGGGGAGCTGTTTTTT
CDR3 protein: CAGTRRGENTGELFF

J gene: TRBJ1-1
clone size: -
V gene: TRBV4-1
D gene: TRBD1
CDR3 DNA: TGCGCCAGCAGCCAAGACCCACAGGGGTGGACTGAAGCTTTCTTT
CDR3 protein: CASSQDPQGWTEAFF

J gene: TRBJ2-1
clone size: -
V gene: TRBV15
D gene: -
CDR3 DNA: TGTGCCACCAGCAGAACCGACACCTCGGAAGCGTTCTTC
CDR3 protein: CATSRTDTSEAFF

J gene: TRBJ2-2
clone size: -
V gene: TRBV18
D gene: TRBD2
CDR3 DNA: TGTGCCAGCTCAAAGCGGGAAAGGGCCACCGGGGAGCTGTTTTTT
CDR3 protein: CASSKRERATGELFF

J gene: TRBJ1-1
clone size: -
V gene: TRBV6-5
D gene: -
CDR3 DNA: TGTGCCAGCAGTTACGGGGTAGGGACATACGCAGCTGAAGCTTTCTTT
CDR3 protein: CASSYGVGTYAAEAFF

J gene: TRBJ2-3
clone size: -
V gene: TRBV4-3
D gene: -
CDR3 DNA: TGCGCCAGCAGCCTTGGTCCCCAATCGGGCACAGATACGCAGTATTTT
CDR3 protein: CASSLGPQSGTDTQYF